These 29 T cell receptor beta chains originate from one sample sequenced in a study of shared clonotypes between healthy human individuals (TCRdb year 2020). Receptor amplification or capture employed the immunoSEQ multiplex PCR assay. TCRdb re-hosts the immuneACCESS table, in-frame sequences only. Its copies lack some clones; in the studies checked, an unresolved V gene accounts for under half of them, and the cause for the rest is not known. This sample lists 550,000 to 650,000 clones; approximately 96% were detected once. Less than 0.12% of the sample is taken by the ten largest. CD8 naive samples were obtained by positive selection for CCR7 among CD45RO-negative cells, yielding a CD45RA+CCR7+ population from which TemRA cells were excluded. Sample: naive CD8+ T cells sorted from blood. The cell subset or site label, read with the paper, signifies: CD45RA+CCR7+. The receptors derive from a woman aged 30 to 39 in good health.

The chain uses TRBV6-5 and TRBJ2-7; 7 positions match TRBD2. V dropped 2 bases and J dropped 6; count of bases not matched to a gene: 7. Germline CDR1 and CDR2: MNHEY and SVGAGI. The CDR3 is 14 residues long. CDR3: CASSYGAGVGEQYF. The CDR3 nucleotides are TGTGCCAGCAGTTACGGTGCGGGAGTGGGCGAGCAGTACTTC.

V is TRBV15 and J is TRBJ2-5, with unresolved D. The V end lost 4 bases, the J end lost 0 bases, and 3 bases lay between the germline ends. This CDR3 region has 12 residues. The germline gives CDR1 LNHNV, CDR2 YYDKDF (reference sequence). For the CDR3, the DNA is TGTGCCACCAGCAATGACCAAGAGACCCAGTACTTC. Translating it yields CATSNDQETQYF.

The rearrangement uses TRBV10-1 and TRBJ2-7; TRBD1 agrees at 9 bases. The CDR3 runs to 15 residues. The V gene's germline CDR1 is WNHNN and CDR2 SYGVQD (reference sequence). V lost 6 bases to trimming and J lost 2 bases; unmatched junction nucleotides: 8. The CDR3 sequence: CASSAGTGKPYEQYF. CDR3 nucleotides: TGCGCCAGCAGCGCCGGGACAGGGAAGCCCTACGAGCAGTACTTC.

The chain carries TRBV11-2 and TRBJ2-5; no firm D call. The V end lost 5 bases, the J end lost 4 bases, and 8 bases lay between the germline ends. The germline V gene has CDR1 SGHAT and CDR2 FQNNGV. The CDR3 length is 12 residues. The CDR3 DNA is TGTGCCAGCAGCCCCTCTGCAGAGACCCAGTACTTC. Amino acids: CASSPSAETQYF.

The gene calls are TRBV4-2 and TRBJ1-6, with D uncertain. CDR1 and CDR2 (germline): LGHNA, YNFKEQ. CDR3 size: 13 residues. The ends were cut back, 0 bases at V and 10 bases at J, with 7 bases in the middle. Here the CDR3 reads CASSQELSSPLHF. The CDR3 coding sequence is TGTGCCAGCAGCCAAGAGTTGTCCTCACCCCTCCACTTT.

The rearrangement joins TRBV10-2 to TRBJ2-7; tentative D call: TRBD2 (6 bases). CDR3 size: 13 residues. The V end lost 6 bases, the J end lost 7 bases, and 16 bases lay between the germline ends. Germline loops: CDR1 WSHSY, CDR2 SAAADI. The CDR3 sequence is CASSGRTTEEQYF. The CDR3 DNA follows: TGCGCCAGCAGCGGGCGGACTACTGAAGAGCAGTACTTC.

The rearrangement links TRBV7-6 to TRBJ1-2; TRBD1 might be the D (6 bases). This CDR3 contains 15 residues. In germline, CDR1 is SGHVS, CDR2 FNYEAQ. V dropped 0 bases and J dropped 4 bases, with 12 bases sitting between them. The CDR3, as DNA: TGTGCCAGCAGCTTAGCGGCAGGGGCTATCTATGGCTACACCTTC. This encodes CASSLAAGAIYGYTF.

This clone appeared once. The chain joins TRBV5-4 to TRBJ1-4, with TRBD1 matching over 10 bases. CDR3 length equals 14 residues. With V trimmed by 5 bases and J by 6 bases, 4 bases remained unmatched. From germline, CDR1 is SGHNT and CDR2 YYREEE (reference sequence). The CDR3 loop reads CASRRDRGDEKLFF. The CDR3 coding sequence is TGTGCCAGCAGGAGGGACAGGGGTGATGAAAAACTGTTTTTT.

The gene calls are TRBV7-9 and TRBJ1-4; D is unclear. Per germline, CDR1 SEHNR and CDR2 FQNEAQ (reference sequence). Trimming took off 1 base at V and 8 bases at J, with 8 bases between the two ends. The CDR3 consists of 13 residues. CDR3 sequence (DNA): TGTGCCAGCAGCTTAGGAGGTTGGGAAAAACTGTTTTTT. Amino acid sequence: CASSLGGWEKLFF. Full variable domain (missing parts from reference TRBV7-9 and TRBJ1-4): DTGVSQNPRHKITKRGQNVTFRCDPISEHNRLYWYRQTLGQGPEFLTYFQNEAQLEKSRLLSDRFSAERPKGSFSTLEIQRTEQGDSAMYLCASSLGGWEKLFFGSGTQLSVL.

The genes are TRBV28 and TRBJ2-7; D is possibly TRBD1 (6 bases). The CDR3 is made up of 14 amino acids. Trimming removed 7 bases from V and 5 bases from J, with 18 bases in between. Per germline, CDR1 MDHEN and CDR2 SYDVKM. CDR3 amino acids: CASTEGQFQHEQYF. CDR3 coding DNA: TGTGCCAGCACCGAAGGACAGTTTCAACACGAGCAGTACTTC.

This chain uses TRBV19 with TRBJ2-1; D might be TRBD1 (5 bases). The ends were cut back, 6 bases at V and 0 bases at J, with 9 bases in the middle. CDR3 size: 14 residues. In germline, CDR1 is LNHDA, CDR2 SQIVND (reference sequence). The DNA for the CDR3 is TGTGCCAGTAGCAGACAGAGCTCCTACAATGAGCAGTTCTTC. This sequence encodes CASSRQSSYNEQFF. The whole variable domain, filled in from reference TRBV19 and TRBJ2-1, reads DGGITQSPKYLFRKEGQNVTLSCEQNLNHDAMYWYRQDPGQGLRLIYYSQIVNDFQKGDIAEGYSVSREKKESFPLTVTSAQKNPTAFYLCASSRQSSYNEQFFGPGTRLTVL.

The rearrangement links TRBV7-8 to TRBJ2-1; TRBD2 is a possible D gene (6 bases). Germline V gene sequence: CDR1 SGHVS, CDR2 FQNEAQ. This CDR3 is 16 amino acids long. V lost 2 bases, J lost 7 bases, and 18 bases lay in between. This CDR3 is CASSLPSGAGRNEQFF. CDR3 sequence (DNA): TGTGCCAGCAGCTTACCCTCCGGAGCTGGGAGGAATGAGCAGTTCTTC.

V gene TRBV5-1 combines with J gene TRBJ2-1; tentative D call: TRBD1 (6 bases). Germline V gene sequence: CDR1 SGHRS, CDR2 YFSETQ. CDR3 length: 16 amino acids. Trimming stripped 0 bases from V and 8 bases from J, with 18 bases between. The CDR3 here is CASSLDRAGGTHEQFF. For the CDR3, the DNA is TGCGCCAGCAGCTTGGACAGAGCCGGTGGGACACATGAGCAGTTCTTC.

This clone was recorded once. The chain employs TRBV7-9 and TRBJ1-2; TRBD1 might be the D (5 bases). Trimming removed 3 bases at V and 5 bases at J, with 19 bases between. Germline CDR1 SEHNR, CDR2 FQNEAQ (reference sequence). This CDR3 spans 16 amino acids. The CDR3 protein is CASSFDRDGGLYGYTF. As DNA, the CDR3 is TGTGCCAGCAGCTTCGACCGGGACGGTGGCCTATATGGCTACACCTTC.

CDR3 protein: CASSDTSSYEQYF. The DNA of the CDR3 is TGTGCCAGCAGTGACACTTCCTCCTACGAGCAGTACTTC. V gene TRBV2 combines with J gene TRBJ2-7; unclear D gene. CDR3 size: 13 residues. V lost 3 bases and J lost 0, with 6 bases in between. Germline assignment: CDR1 SNHLY and CDR2 FYNNEI.

The chain recombines TRBV2 with TRBJ2-5, with D unclear. The CDR3 consists of 13 residues. V lost 1 base and J 3 bases, leaving 6 bases between the germline ends. From germline, CDR1 is SNHLY and CDR2 FYNNEI. The CDR3 DNA reads as TGTGCCAGCAGTGAAGAGGCGGAAGAGACCCAGTACTTC. Residues: CASSEEAEETQYF.

This clone was observed once. The chain couples TRBV4-1 to TRBJ2-7, with a tentative D call TRBD2 (5 bases). Germline loops: CDR1 MGHRA, CDR2 YSYEKL. CDR3 length: 13 amino acids. The germline V and J ends were trimmed by 3 bases and 2 bases, with 8 bases remaining between them. The CDR3 sequence: CASSHLAAYEQYF. The CDR3 region has the DNA TGCGCCAGCAGCCACCTAGCCGCCTACGAGCAGTACTTC.

The chain employs TRBV9 and TRBJ2-7; 11 nucleotides match TRBD2. Germline values: CDR1 SGDLS, CDR2 YYNGEE. This CDR3 region has 16 residues. V was pared by 3 bases and J by 0 bases, with 5 bases of the junction left unmatched. The CDR3 DNA is TGTGCCAGCAGCGAGGGACTAGCGGATGACTCCTACGAGCAGTACTTC. Translated, it gives CASSEGLADDSYEQYF.

The rearrangement uses TRBV10-3 and TRBJ2-5; TRBD1 might be the D (5 bases). The CDR3 is 17 residues long. The germline V and J ends were trimmed by 3 bases and 5 bases, with 22 bases remaining between them. The germline V gene has CDR1 ENHRY and CDR2 SYGVKD. This CDR3 reads CAISEGKGRVVSETQYF. The DNA for the CDR3 is TGTGCCATCAGTGAAGGGAAGGGCAGGGTGGTTTCGGAGACCCAGTACTTC.

This chain joins TRBV28 and TRBJ1-2; 7 nucleotides agree with TRBD1. Germline values: CDR1 MDHEN, CDR2 SYDVKM. CDR3 length equals 17 residues. The V gene end was trimmed by 2 bases and the J gene end by 4 bases; junction bases not matched to a gene: 13. The CDR3 protein is CASSLPTETGTAYGYTF. Written as DNA, the CDR3 is TGTGCCAGCAGTTTACCGACCGAAACCGGGACAGCCTATGGCTACACCTTC.

For this clone: Other nucleotide sequences from this sample produce the same CDR3. V usage is TRBV19 and J usage is TRBJ2-1, with 11 bases matching TRBD2. Germline CDR1 reads LNHDA; CDR2 reads SQIVND (reference sequence). This CDR3 is built from 15 residues. Unmatched junction bases numbered 2, after V lost 4 bases and J lost 3 bases. The CDR3 reads CASSTGLAGYNEQFF. Here the CDR3 DNA reads TGTGCCAGTAGTACAGGACTAGCGGGCTACAATGAGCAGTTCTTC. The full variable domain, with the rest looked up from reference TRBV19 and TRBJ2-1, is DGGITQSPKYLFRKEGQNVTLSCEQNLNHDAMYWYRQDPGQGLRLIYYSQIVNDFQKGDIAEGYSVSREKKESFPLTVTSAQKNPTAFYLCASSTGLAGYNEQFFGPGTRLTVL.

The chain is built from TRBV25-1 and TRBJ2-7; D is uncertain. CDR1 and CDR2 (germline): MGHDK, SYGVNS. The CDR3 runs 13 residues. Deletions cut 3 bases from V and 2 bases from J, with 8 bases between. CDR3 DNA sequence: TGTGCCAGCAGTGAGGGTATTACCTACGAGCAGTACTTC. Encoded protein: CASSEGITYEQYF.

The rearrangement uses TRBV11-2 and TRBJ2-7; 9 positions match TRBD2. This CDR3 is 14 amino acids long. V lost 4 bases and J lost 5; bases outside the gene matches: 6. The germline CDR1 and CDR2 sequences are SGHAT and FQNNGV. The CDR3 DNA sequence: TGTGCCAGCAGCTCGATAGCGGGAGTAAACGAGCAGTACTTC. Translated: CASSSIAGVNEQYF.

CDR3 in DNA: TGCGCCAGCAGCCACTCGGGACCGGGCTACACCTTC. Translation gives CASSHSGPGYTF. The chain links TRBV4-1 to TRBJ1-2; possible D gene TRBD1, 5 bases. This CDR3 has 12 amino acids. Germline V CDR1 and CDR2: MGHRA, YSYEKL. V was pared by 3 bases and J by 8 bases, with 10 bases between.

The chain has TRBV5-4 and TRBJ2-7, with 9 nucleotides matching TRBD1. Germline CDR1 and CDR2: SGHNT and YYREEE (reference sequence). The junction had 5 bases not matched to a gene; V was cut back by 4 bases and J by 3 bases. The CDR3 is made up of 14 amino acids. The CDR3 DNA is TGTGCCAGCAGCGGCCCGGGACAGGGCTACGAGCAGTACTTC. Amino acid sequence: CASSGPGQGYEQYF.

Only one count was recorded for this clone. The V call is TRBV10-2, the J call TRBJ2-3; TRBD1 agrees at 9 bases. The junction had 5 bases not matched to a gene; V was cut back by 6 bases and J by 4 bases. The CDR3 spans 14 residues. CDR1 is WSHSY, CDR2 SAAADI, per germline. This CDR3 reads CASRQGAYADTQYF. CDR3 bases: TGCGCCAGCAGACAGGGGGCGTACGCAGATACGCAGTATTTT.

The chain couples TRBV11-2 to TRBJ2-7, with 7 bases identical to TRBD1. J was trimmed by 3 bases and V by 5 bases; bases with no gene match: 7. Germline CDR1 SGHAT, CDR2 FQNNGV. This CDR3 region has 14 residues. DNA of the CDR3: TGTGCCAGCAGCCCCCGGGACAGATACTACGAGCAGTACTTC. Translation: CASSPRDRYYEQYF. Full variable domain (outside the CDR3, taken from reference TRBV11-2 and TRBJ2-7): EAGVAQSPRYKIIEKRQSVAFWCNPISGHATLYWYQQILGQGPKLLIQFQNNGVVDDSQLPKDRFSAERLKGVDSTLKIQPAKLEDSAVYLCASSPRDRYYEQYFGPGTRLTVT.

The CDR3 sequence: CASSQGGAKELFF. The CDR3 coding sequence is TGTGCCAGCAGCCAGGGGGGGGCTAAGGAGCTGTTTTTT. This chain links TRBV11-2 with TRBJ2-2; the D call may be TRBD1 or TRBD2 (7 bases each). CDR1 is SGHAT and CDR2 is FQNNGV in the germline V gene. The CDR3 is made up of 13 amino acids. Trimming left V 5 bases short and J 10 bases short, with 14 bases between.

In DNA form, the CDR3 reads TGTGCCATCAGTGTTAGTCCAACGGGAGGCTACACCTTC. As protein: CAISVSPTGGYTF. The V and J genes are TRBV10-3 and TRBJ1-2; no firm D call. Per germline, CDR1 ENHRY and CDR2 SYGVKD. This CDR3 region has 13 residues. Trimming shortened V by 4 bases and J by 8 bases, and 14 bases separated the two germline ends.